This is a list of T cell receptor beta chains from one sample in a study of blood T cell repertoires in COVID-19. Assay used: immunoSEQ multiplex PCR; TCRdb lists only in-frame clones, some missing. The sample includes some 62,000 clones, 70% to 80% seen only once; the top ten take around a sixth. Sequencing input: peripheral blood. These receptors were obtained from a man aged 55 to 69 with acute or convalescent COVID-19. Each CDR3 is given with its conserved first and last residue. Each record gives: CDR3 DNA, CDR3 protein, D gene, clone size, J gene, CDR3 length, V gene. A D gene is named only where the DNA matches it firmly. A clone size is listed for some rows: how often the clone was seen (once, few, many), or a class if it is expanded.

cdr3_nt: TGTGCCAGCAGCGCACGGACAGGGAAAAAGCCTGGGGCCAACGTCCTGACTTTC
cdr3_aa: CASSARTGKKPGANVLTF
d_call: -
clone_size: -
j_call: TRBJ2-6
cdr3_length: 18
v_call: TRBV21-1

cdr3_nt: TGTGCCAGTAGCATTCAGGGGACAGCGAACACCGGGGAGCTGTTTTTT
cdr3_aa: CASSIQGTANTGELFF
d_call: TRBD1
clone_size: few
j_call: TRBJ2-2
cdr3_length: 16
v_call: TRBV19

cdr3_nt: TGTGCCAGCAGTGAACAAGCGGCCTCCTACGAGCAGTACTTC
cdr3_aa: CASSEQAASYEQYF
d_call: -
clone_size: -
j_call: TRBJ2-7
cdr3_length: 14
v_call: TRBV2

cdr3_nt: TGTGCCAGCAGTTTAGACTCCTTAAGTGCCATATATTTT
cdr3_aa: CASSLDSLSAIYF
d_call: -
clone_size: -
j_call: TRBJ1-3
cdr3_length: 13
v_call: TRBV28

cdr3_nt: TGCGCCAGCAGCAATTGGTTACAGTCCACCTACGAGCAGTACTTC
cdr3_aa: CASSNWLQSTYEQYF
d_call: -
clone_size: few
j_call: TRBJ2-7
cdr3_length: 15
v_call: TRBV5-1

cdr3_nt: TGCAGCGTTATCCTGACCGGGACTGAAGCTTTCTTT
cdr3_aa: CSVILTGTEAFF
d_call: -
clone_size: -
j_call: TRBJ1-1
cdr3_length: 12
v_call: TRBV29-1

cdr3_nt: TGCGCCAGCAGTGAAGCGGATTTTGAAGCTTTCTTT
cdr3_aa: CASSEADFEAFF
d_call: -
clone_size: many
j_call: TRBJ1-1
cdr3_length: 12
v_call: TRBV10-2

cdr3_nt: TGTGCCAGCTCACCAGGCCAGGGGGCAGGTAAACTGTTTTTT
cdr3_aa: CASSPGQGAGKLFF
d_call: TRBD1
clone_size: -
j_call: TRBJ1-4
cdr3_length: 14
v_call: TRBV18

cdr3_nt: TGTGCCAGTGGTTCCGGGAGAACAGATACGCAGTATTTT
cdr3_aa: CASGSGRTDTQYF
d_call: -
clone_size: once
j_call: TRBJ2-3
cdr3_length: 13
v_call: TRBV19

cdr3_nt: TGTGCCAGCAGTTTCATCTCTAGGACCCAGTACTTC
cdr3_aa: CASSFISRTQYF
d_call: -
clone_size: -
j_call: TRBJ2-5
cdr3_length: 12
v_call: TRBV27

cdr3_nt: TGTGCCAGCAGCCCCAAACTAGCGATTGGTAAGCAGTACTTC
cdr3_aa: CASSPKLAIGKQYF
d_call: TRBD2
clone_size: few
j_call: TRBJ2-7
cdr3_length: 14
v_call: TRBV14

cdr3_nt: TGTGCCAGCAGCCAAGTGGGCGAGGGAAGCTACGAGCAGTACTTC
cdr3_aa: CASSQVGEGSYEQYF
d_call: -
clone_size: -
j_call: TRBJ2-7
cdr3_length: 15
v_call: TRBV4-2

cdr3_nt: TGCGCCAGCAGCCAAGTGTCTAGCGGGGGTTGGAGAGAGCAGTTCTTC
cdr3_aa: CASSQVSSGGWREQFF
d_call: TRBD2
clone_size: -
j_call: TRBJ2-1
cdr3_length: 16
v_call: TRBV4-1

cdr3_nt: TGTGCCAGCAGCTTAGGGACAGGGGAGAATGGCTACACCTTC
cdr3_aa: CASSLGTGENGYTF
d_call: TRBD1
clone_size: -
j_call: TRBJ1-2
cdr3_length: 14
v_call: TRBV9

cdr3_nt: TGCGCCAGCAGCGCTGCAGGGTCTGGAAACACCATATATTTT
cdr3_aa: CASSAAGSGNTIYF
d_call: -
clone_size: -
j_call: TRBJ1-3
cdr3_length: 14
v_call: TRBV5-1

cdr3_nt: TGTGCCAGCAGCCGGGGCGGGGGCTATGGCTACACCTTC
cdr3_aa: CASSRGGGYGYTF
d_call: -
clone_size: few
j_call: TRBJ1-2
cdr3_length: 13
v_call: TRBV7-3

cdr3_nt: TGTGCCACCAGTGATCGTCCCGGGACAGGGGCGGGGGAAAAACTGTTTTTT
cdr3_aa: CATSDRPGTGAGEKLFF
d_call: TRBD1
clone_size: -
j_call: TRBJ1-4
cdr3_length: 17
v_call: TRBV24-1

cdr3_nt: TGCGCCAGCAGCCAAGGCGACGGGAGGGGTCAGCCCCAGCATTTT
cdr3_aa: CASSQGDGRGQPQHF
d_call: -
clone_size: -
j_call: TRBJ1-5
cdr3_length: 15
v_call: TRBV4-1

cdr3_nt: TGTGCCAGCAGCGTATGGGAAGCGGCTAGCACAGATACGCAGTATTTT
cdr3_aa: CASSVWEAASTDTQYF
d_call: -
clone_size: -
j_call: TRBJ2-3
cdr3_length: 16
v_call: TRBV9

cdr3_nt: TGCGCCAGCAGACCTGCTGGACAGGGTAGTAGCAATGAGCAGTTCTTC
cdr3_aa: CASRPAGQGSSNEQFF
d_call: TRBD1
clone_size: -
j_call: TRBJ2-1
cdr3_length: 16
v_call: TRBV5-1

cdr3_nt: TGTGCCAGCAGCGTAGAGGCGGGAGGGCCGATAGATACGCAGTATTTT
cdr3_aa: CASSVEAGGPIDTQYF
d_call: TRBD2
clone_size: -
j_call: TRBJ2-3
cdr3_length: 16
v_call: TRBV9

cdr3_nt: TGTGCCAGCAGCTTTGGGCAGGGGCTGGATGGCTACACCTTC
cdr3_aa: CASSFGQGLDGYTF
d_call: -
clone_size: -
j_call: TRBJ1-2
cdr3_length: 14
v_call: TRBV5-6

cdr3_nt: TGTGCCAGCAGCATAAGCGGGAGAGGCGGGGAGCTGTTTTTT
cdr3_aa: CASSISGRGGELFF
d_call: TRBD2
clone_size: -
j_call: TRBJ2-2
cdr3_length: 14
v_call: TRBV9

cdr3_nt: TGTGCCAGTTCTCCTAGCGGGGGCTCCTACGAGCAGTACTTC
cdr3_aa: CASSPSGGSYEQYF
d_call: TRBD2
clone_size: few
j_call: TRBJ2-7
cdr3_length: 14
v_call: TRBV19

cdr3_nt: TGTGCCAGCAGCGTCCCCAGCGGGAGGGCCCCCGACACCGGGGAGCTGTTTTTT
cdr3_aa: CASSVPSGRAPDTGELFF
d_call: TRBD2
clone_size: -
j_call: TRBJ2-2
cdr3_length: 18
v_call: TRBV9

cdr3_nt: TGCGCCAGCAGCTTAGCGGGGTCCTACAATGAGCAGTTCTTC
cdr3_aa: CASSLAGSYNEQFF
d_call: TRBD2
clone_size: -
j_call: TRBJ2-1
cdr3_length: 14
v_call: TRBV5-1

cdr3_nt: TGTGCCAGCAGCTTGGAGGGGGCAGATACGCAGTATTTT
cdr3_aa: CASSLEGADTQYF
d_call: -
clone_size: -
j_call: TRBJ2-3
cdr3_length: 13
v_call: TRBV5-6

cdr3_nt: TGCGCCAGCAGCTTGGGAGGGCTCCAGATCGAGCAGTACTTC
cdr3_aa: CASSLGGLQIEQYF
d_call: -
clone_size: once
j_call: TRBJ2-7
cdr3_length: 14
v_call: TRBV5-1

cdr3_nt: TGTGCCGGTGGGACTAGCGGACGGAGGGAGGATACGCAGTATTTT
cdr3_aa: CAGGTSGRREDTQYF
d_call: TRBD2
clone_size: -
j_call: TRBJ2-3
cdr3_length: 15
v_call: TRBV30

cdr3_nt: TGTGCCAGCGGTACTCGCTCCACCGGGGAGCTGTTTTTT
cdr3_aa: CASGTRSTGELFF
d_call: -
clone_size: -
j_call: TRBJ2-2
cdr3_length: 13
v_call: TRBV28

cdr3_nt: TGTGCCAGCAGCCGGGGGACTAGCGGGAGAAAGACCCAGTACTTC
cdr3_aa: CASSRGTSGRKTQYF
d_call: TRBD2
clone_size: -
j_call: TRBJ2-5
cdr3_length: 15
v_call: TRBV13

cdr3_nt: TGTGCCAGCAGCTTAAGGAGGGACACTGAAGCTTTCTTT
cdr3_aa: CASSLRRDTEAFF
d_call: -
clone_size: -
j_call: TRBJ1-1
cdr3_length: 13
v_call: TRBV7-8

cdr3_nt: TGCGCCAGCGGCAGGGGATCGAACACCGGGGAGCTGTTTTTT
cdr3_aa: CASGRGSNTGELFF
d_call: -
clone_size: -
j_call: TRBJ2-2
cdr3_length: 14
v_call: TRBV5-1

cdr3_nt: TGTGCCACCAGCAGGGAGGCATTCTCTGGAAACACCATATATTTT
cdr3_aa: CATSREAFSGNTIYF
d_call: -
clone_size: -
j_call: TRBJ1-3
cdr3_length: 15
v_call: TRBV15

cdr3_nt: TGTGCCAGCATCGCTGGGGCAGGGGCCGGAAACACCATATATTTT
cdr3_aa: CASIAGAGAGNTIYF
d_call: -
clone_size: -
j_call: TRBJ1-3
cdr3_length: 15
v_call: TRBV6-5

cdr3_nt: TGCGCCAGCAGTCGGACAGGGTATCCCCTAACTGAAGCTTTCTTT
cdr3_aa: CASSRTGYPLTEAFF
d_call: TRBD1
clone_size: -
j_call: TRBJ1-1
cdr3_length: 15
v_call: TRBV10-1

cdr3_nt: TGTGCCAGCAGCCGCGGACAGGTCAATGAGCAGTTCTTC
cdr3_aa: CASSRGQVNEQFF
d_call: TRBD1
clone_size: -
j_call: TRBJ2-1
cdr3_length: 13
v_call: TRBV13

cdr3_nt: TGTGCCAGCTCACAGGGGGACGTAGCCAAAAACATTCAGTACTTC
cdr3_aa: CASSQGDVAKNIQYF
d_call: -
clone_size: -
j_call: TRBJ2-4
cdr3_length: 15
v_call: TRBV18

cdr3_nt: TGTGCCAGCAGCGGGCGACAGGGTGAATGGCAAGAGACCCAGTACTTC
cdr3_aa: CASSGRQGEWQETQYF
d_call: TRBD1
clone_size: -
j_call: TRBJ2-5
cdr3_length: 16
v_call: TRBV9

cdr3_nt: TGCGCCAGCAGCTTGGCCCCCTTTCGGGACAGGGGAAACACCATATATTTT
cdr3_aa: CASSLAPFRDRGNTIYF
d_call: TRBD1
clone_size: few
j_call: TRBJ1-3
cdr3_length: 17
v_call: TRBV5-1

cdr3_nt: TGCAGCGTTGCCGGCGGGATTGTGGAGCAGTTCTTC
cdr3_aa: CSVAGGIVEQFF
d_call: -
clone_size: -
j_call: TRBJ2-1
cdr3_length: 12
v_call: TRBV29-1

cdr3_nt: TGTGCCAGCAGCGAAAACAGGAACACTGAAGCTTTCTTT
cdr3_aa: CASSENRNTEAFF
d_call: -
clone_size: -
j_call: TRBJ1-1
cdr3_length: 13
v_call: TRBV11-2

cdr3_nt: TGTGCCAGCAGTCAACGGCAGGGGAATGAAAAACTGTTTTTT
cdr3_aa: CASSQRQGNEKLFF
d_call: -
clone_size: -
j_call: TRBJ1-4
cdr3_length: 14
v_call: TRBV2

cdr3_nt: TGTGCCAGCAGTTACTGGTCCGACAAGAACACTGAAGCTTTCTTT
cdr3_aa: CASSYWSDKNTEAFF
d_call: -
clone_size: -
j_call: TRBJ1-1
cdr3_length: 15
v_call: TRBV6-5

cdr3_nt: TGTGCCAGTAGCCCGGGTCCTAGAGGTGGCTACACCTTC
cdr3_aa: CASSPGPRGGYTF
d_call: -
clone_size: few
j_call: TRBJ1-2
cdr3_length: 13
v_call: TRBV19

cdr3_nt: TGTGCCATCAGTGAAGCAAATGAGCAGTTCTTC
cdr3_aa: CAISEANEQFF
d_call: -
clone_size: -
j_call: TRBJ2-1
cdr3_length: 11
v_call: TRBV10-3

cdr3_nt: TGTGCCAGTAGTATAGGCGGACAGGGCACAGATACGCAGTATTTT
cdr3_aa: CASSIGGQGTDTQYF
d_call: TRBD1
clone_size: -
j_call: TRBJ2-3
cdr3_length: 15
v_call: TRBV19

cdr3_nt: TGTGCCACCAGCTTCCTAAACACTGAAGCTTTCTTT
cdr3_aa: CATSFLNTEAFF
d_call: -
clone_size: -
j_call: TRBJ1-1
cdr3_length: 12
v_call: TRBV15

cdr3_nt: TGCGCCAGCAGCCAAGATTTTGAGGGAGCCTACGAGCAGTACTTC
cdr3_aa: CASSQDFEGAYEQYF
d_call: -
clone_size: -
j_call: TRBJ2-7
cdr3_length: 15
v_call: TRBV4-3

cdr3_nt: TGTGCCAGCAGCTTAGTAGGGGTGGCCCTCACTGAAGCTTTCTTT
cdr3_aa: CASSLVGVALTEAFF
d_call: -
clone_size: -
j_call: TRBJ1-1
cdr3_length: 15
v_call: TRBV11-2

cdr3_nt: TGTGCCAGCACCCGACAGCTCCACTCCTACGAGCAGTACTTC
cdr3_aa: CASTRQLHSYEQYF
d_call: -
clone_size: -
j_call: TRBJ2-7
cdr3_length: 14
v_call: TRBV7-2

cdr3_nt: TGTGCCACCCAAGTACGGGGGACCTACGAGCAGTACTTC
cdr3_aa: CATQVRGTYEQYF
d_call: -
clone_size: -
j_call: TRBJ2-7
cdr3_length: 13
v_call: TRBV2

cdr3_nt: TGTGCCAGCAGTGGGAGACAGGGACGGTGGGTAGACTATGGCTACACCTTC
cdr3_aa: CASSGRQGRWVDYGYTF
d_call: TRBD1
clone_size: once
j_call: TRBJ1-2
cdr3_length: 17
v_call: TRBV6-1

cdr3_nt: TGCAGCGTTGGGTCAGTAAATGGCTACACCTTC
cdr3_aa: CSVGSVNGYTF
d_call: -
clone_size: -
j_call: TRBJ1-2
cdr3_length: 11
v_call: TRBV29-1

cdr3_nt: TGTGCCAGCAGTGCCCGACAGGGGACCTACGAGCAGTACTTC
cdr3_aa: CASSARQGTYEQYF
d_call: TRBD1
clone_size: -
j_call: TRBJ2-7
cdr3_length: 14
v_call: TRBV27

cdr3_nt: TGTGCCAGCAGTGGGGGACTAGCGGGAGGGTTTCAAGAGACCCAGTACTTC
cdr3_aa: CASSGGLAGGFQETQYF
d_call: TRBD2
clone_size: -
j_call: TRBJ2-5
cdr3_length: 17
v_call: TRBV6-1

cdr3_nt: TGTGCCAGCAGTCCAGGGTACCGTTGGGAGACCCAGTACTTC
cdr3_aa: CASSPGYRWETQYF
d_call: -
clone_size: -
j_call: TRBJ2-5
cdr3_length: 14
v_call: TRBV27